This T cell receptor beta chain is from a study of CD8+CD57+ T cells in acquired aplastic anemia (dated by TCRdb to between 2018 and 2020). Broadly, across the study: DNA extracted from sorted CD4+ and CD8+ cells had a mean of approximately 3.4 ug, with a range of roughly 0.2 to 27.4 ug. A CD8+CD57+ expansion meant a frequency higher than the mean frequency seen in healthy subjects.

This clonotype was counted many times. The target of this receptor is not known. Base-call qualities are not available, and no considerably larger clone is one nucleotide away. Patients chosen for sequencing had shown expansion of CD8+CD57+ cells by flow cytometry. All patients had severe acquired aplastic anemia diagnosed by International Study of Aplastic Anemia and Agranulocytosis and Camitta criteria. No therapy had been received by the patients at the time of blood sampling. TCR repertoires of sorted CD4+ and CD8+ blood T cells from severe aplastic anemia patients and healthy subjects were deep-sequenced in the study. Patients were enrolled under clinicaltrials.gov protocols 00001620, 01623167, 00001397, 00071045, 00081523 and 00961064 in the USA. Ficoll-Paque density gradient centrifugation was used to isolate peripheral blood mononuclear cells. Before DNA extraction, CD4+ and CD8+ T cells were sorted by FACS or by magnetic beads.

Genomic DNA served as template for TCR beta VDJ combination and CDR3 sequence profiling. An Illumina HiSeq 2000 was used for TCR repertoire sequencing. As for how the authors treated the data: Repertoire assessment relied on Simpson's diversity index, CDR3 size and DJ length profiles, and TRBV/TRBJ rearrangement plots. The most abundant DNA sequence in the deep sequencing data was taken as the immunodominant clone. CDR3 amino acid sequences were screened for sharing across subjects and were compared with published repertoires and the VDJdb database. TCRdb handled the public reads itself, with Q25 trimming in fastp and clone calling in MiXCR, and kept productive beta chains. CDR3 protein sequences are deduplicated, and each keeps its most common genes and DNA. The V and J calls follow TCRdb's processing rather than the paper's. The sample table lists approximately 150,000 distinct CDR3 sequences, around 48% of them with a count of one. In total, the top ten clones hold around 1.1% of the sample.

What the work shows at the level of the full study, not this receptor alone: Although 25 to 30 CD8+ CDR3 sequences were shared by patients and controls, these sequences appeared highly expressed in patients and within the immunodominant clones of patients. Between patients and healthy controls, no significant difference in CD8+ Simpson's diversity was found (P=0.060).

V ends up 8 bases short and J 9 bases short, with an unmatched junction base count of 10. Including the terminal cysteine and phenylalanine, the CDR3 comprises 14 residues. Only the CDR3 DNA is retained, 42 bases long and in frame from the first base. The germline V gene encodes CDR1 SGHTA and CDR2 FQGNSA. The specimen sequenced was sorted CD4+, CD8+, or CD8+CD57+ T cells (not recorded which) from PBMCs. The receptor was derived from a human donor with aplastic anemia. The rearranged chain carries TRBV7-2 and TRBJ1-6; 7 central bases correspond to TRBD1. The nucleotide sequence is TGTGCCAGCTCAACAGGGGTGGGGATTTCACCCCTCCACTTT. Translated, this is CASSTGVGISPLHF. Outside the CDR3, residues come from the reference TRBV7-2 and TRBJ1-6 proteins, so the full variable domain is: GAGVSQSPSNKVTEKGKDVELRCDPISGHTALYWYRQSLGQGLEFLIYFQGNSAPDKSGLPSDRFSAERTGGSVSTLTIQRTQQEDSAVYLCASSTGVGISPLHFGNGTRLTVT.